This T cell receptor beta chain was identified during a study of graft-versus-host responses after intestinal transplantation. Trimming cost V 3 bases and J 4 bases, with 4 bases left between them. Per the germline V gene, CDR1 is SGDLS and CDR2 is YYNGEE. This CDR3 contains 12 residues. Data came from immunoSEQ multiplex PCR; TCRdb stores just in-frame clones and leaves some out. The repertoire holds tens of thousands of clones, with about 90% as singletons. Study results and limitations: Detection of GvH clones occurred in recipient marrow, and some had their first appearance in ileum or blood.

Comment on this clone: What it recognizes is unknown.

The gene calls are TRBV9 and TRBJ2-2, with D unresolved. The TCR was taken from a human donor who received an intestinal transplant. Specimen: unstimulated CD8+ T cells sorted from spleen or lymph node cells, collected before intestinal transplant. Written as DNA, the CDR3 is TGTGCCAGCAGCGGTCTCACCGGGGAGCTGTTTTTT. This gives the protein CASSGLTGELFF. Full variable domain (missing parts from reference TRBV9 and TRBJ2-2): DSGVTQTPKHLITATGQRVTLRCSPRSGDLSVYWYQQSLDQGLQFLIQYYNGEERAKGNILERFSAQQFPDLHSELNLSSLELGDSALYFCASSGLTGELFFGEGSRLTVL.